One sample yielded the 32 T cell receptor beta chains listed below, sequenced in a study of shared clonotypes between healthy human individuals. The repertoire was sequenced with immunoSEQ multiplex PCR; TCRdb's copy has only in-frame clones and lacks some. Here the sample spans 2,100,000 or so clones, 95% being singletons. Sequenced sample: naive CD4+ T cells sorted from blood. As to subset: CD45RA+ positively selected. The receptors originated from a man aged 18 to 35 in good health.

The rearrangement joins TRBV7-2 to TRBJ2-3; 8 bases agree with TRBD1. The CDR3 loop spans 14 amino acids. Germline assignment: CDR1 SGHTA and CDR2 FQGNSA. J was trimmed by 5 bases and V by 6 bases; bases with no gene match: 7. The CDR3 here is CASSLTGVGDTQYF. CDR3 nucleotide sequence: TGTGCCAGCAGTTTGACAGGGGTGGGAGATACGCAGTATTTT. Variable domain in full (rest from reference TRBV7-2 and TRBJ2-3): GAGVSQSPSNKVTEKGKDVELRCDPISGHTALYWYRQSLGQGLEFLIYFQGNSAPDKSGLPSDRFSAERTGGSVSTLTIQRTQQEDSAVYLCASSLTGVGDTQYFGPGTRLTVL.

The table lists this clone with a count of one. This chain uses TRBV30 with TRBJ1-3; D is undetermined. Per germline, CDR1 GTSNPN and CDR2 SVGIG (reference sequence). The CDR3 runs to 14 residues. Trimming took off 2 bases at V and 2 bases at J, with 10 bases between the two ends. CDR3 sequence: CAWSLRGTGNTIYF. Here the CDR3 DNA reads TGTGCCTGGAGTCTCAGAGGTACTGGAAACACCATATATTTT.

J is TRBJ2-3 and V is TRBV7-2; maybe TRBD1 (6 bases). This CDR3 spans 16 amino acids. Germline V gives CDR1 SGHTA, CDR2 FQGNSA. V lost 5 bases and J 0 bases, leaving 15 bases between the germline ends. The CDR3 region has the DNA TGTGCCAGCAGCGTCACAGGGAAACCTAGCACAGATACGCAGTATTTT. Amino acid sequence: CASSVTGKPSTDTQYF.

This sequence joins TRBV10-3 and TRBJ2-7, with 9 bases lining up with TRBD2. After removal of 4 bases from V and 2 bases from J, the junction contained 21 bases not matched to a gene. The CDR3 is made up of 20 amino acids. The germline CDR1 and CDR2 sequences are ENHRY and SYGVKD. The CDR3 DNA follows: TGTGCCATCAGTGCCCCGGCAGGCCGACTAGCGGAGGCGACTCCCTACGAGCAGTACTTC. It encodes CAISAPAGRLAEATPYEQYF.

CDR3 DNA: TGCAGTGCCAATTTAGAGGAGACCCAGTACTTC. The encoded protein is CSANLEETQYF. The chain employs TRBV20-1 and TRBJ2-5, with no clear D. Trimming removed 6 bases from V and 5 bases from J, with 10 bases in between. This CDR3 contains 11 residues. CDR1 is DFQATT and CDR2 is SNEGSKA in the germline V gene (reference sequence).

This CDR3 is CASSSRDRVNTEAFF. The CDR3, as DNA: TGCGCCAGCAGCTCAAGGGACAGGGTGAACACTGAAGCTTTCTTT. V gene TRBV5-1 combines with J gene TRBJ1-1; 9 nucleotides line up with TRBD1. V shed 3 bases, J shed 0 bases, and the junction held 3 bases outside the gene matches. This CDR3 has 15 residues. From germline, CDR1 is SGHRS and CDR2 YFSETQ.

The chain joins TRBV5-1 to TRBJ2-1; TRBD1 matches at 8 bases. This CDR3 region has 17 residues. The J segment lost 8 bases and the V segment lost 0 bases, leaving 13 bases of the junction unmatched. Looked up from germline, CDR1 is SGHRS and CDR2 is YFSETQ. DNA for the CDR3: TGCGCCAGCAGCTTGGCCTTGACAGGGGCGGGCTTCGATGAGCAGTTCTTC. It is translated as CASSLALTGAGFDEQFF.

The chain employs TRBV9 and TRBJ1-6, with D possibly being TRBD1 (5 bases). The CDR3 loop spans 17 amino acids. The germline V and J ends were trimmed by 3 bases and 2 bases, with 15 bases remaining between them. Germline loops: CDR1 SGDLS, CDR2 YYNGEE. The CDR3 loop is CASSAARGKTYNSPLHF. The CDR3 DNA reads TGTGCCAGCAGCGCCGCTAGGGGAAAGACCTATAATTCACCCCTCCACTTT.

The CDR3 sequence: CATSPPRRETQYF. The CDR3 DNA reads as TGTGCCACCTCCCCTCCCAGGCGGGAGACCCAGTACTTC. The chain has TRBV7-9 and TRBJ2-5; D remains unclear. The germline CDR1 and CDR2 sequences are SEHNR and FQNEAQ (reference sequence). V was clipped by 10 bases and J by 5 bases, with 17 bases between them. This CDR3 is built from 13 residues. The full variable domain, in which reference TRBV7-9 and TRBJ2-5 provide the parts outside the CDR3, is DTGVSQNPRHKITKRGQNVTFRCDPISEHNRLYWYRQTLGQGPEFLTYFQNEAQLEKSRLLSDRFSAERPKGSFSTLEIQRTEQGDSAMYLCATSPPRRETQYFGPGTRLLVL.

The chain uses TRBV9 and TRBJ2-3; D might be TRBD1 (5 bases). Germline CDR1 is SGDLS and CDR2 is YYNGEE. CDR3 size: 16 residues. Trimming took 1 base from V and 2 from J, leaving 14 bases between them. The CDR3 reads CASSVRGAVPTDTQYF. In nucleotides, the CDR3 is TGTGCCAGCAGCGTAAGGGGCGCCGTCCCCACAGATACGCAGTATTTT.

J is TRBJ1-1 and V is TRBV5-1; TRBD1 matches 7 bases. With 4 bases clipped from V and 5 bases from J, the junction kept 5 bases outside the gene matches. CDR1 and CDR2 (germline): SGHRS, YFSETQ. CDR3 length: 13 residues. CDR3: CASSAGTATEAFF. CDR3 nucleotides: TGCGCCAGCAGCGCAGGGACAGCAACTGAAGCTTTCTTT.

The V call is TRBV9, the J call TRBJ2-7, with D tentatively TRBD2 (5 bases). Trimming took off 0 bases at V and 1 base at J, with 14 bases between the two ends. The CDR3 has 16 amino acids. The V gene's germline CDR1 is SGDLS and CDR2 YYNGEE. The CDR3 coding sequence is TGTGCCAGCAGCGTAGCTTTAGCGAGCCCTTCCTACGAGCAGTACTTC. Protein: CASSVALASPSYEQYF.

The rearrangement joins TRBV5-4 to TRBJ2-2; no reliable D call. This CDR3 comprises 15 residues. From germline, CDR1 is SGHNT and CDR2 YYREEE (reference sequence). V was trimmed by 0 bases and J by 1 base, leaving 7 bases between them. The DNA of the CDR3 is TGTGCCAGCAGCTTGGGCGGTATGAACACCGGGGAGCTGTTTTTT. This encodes CASSLGGMNTGELFF. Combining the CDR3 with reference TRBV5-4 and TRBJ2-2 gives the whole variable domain ETGVTQSPTHLIKTRGQQVTLRCSSQSGHNTVSWYQQALGQGPQFIFQYYREEENGRGNFPPRFSGLQFPNYSSELNVNALELDDSALYLCASSLGGMNTGELFFGEGSRLTVL.

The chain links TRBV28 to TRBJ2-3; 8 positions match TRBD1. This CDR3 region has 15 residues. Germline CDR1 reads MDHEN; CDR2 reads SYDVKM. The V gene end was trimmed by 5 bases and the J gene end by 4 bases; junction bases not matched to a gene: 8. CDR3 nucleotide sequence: TGTGCCAGCAGTGCCGGACAGGGAATATCAGATACGCAGTATTTT. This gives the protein CASSAGQGISDTQYF.

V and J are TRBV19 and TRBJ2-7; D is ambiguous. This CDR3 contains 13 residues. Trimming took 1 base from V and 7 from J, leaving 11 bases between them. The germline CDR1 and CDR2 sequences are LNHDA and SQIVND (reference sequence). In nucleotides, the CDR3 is TGTGCCAGTAGTATAGGTCCGGGCTGGGAGCAGTACTTC. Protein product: CASSIGPGWEQYF.

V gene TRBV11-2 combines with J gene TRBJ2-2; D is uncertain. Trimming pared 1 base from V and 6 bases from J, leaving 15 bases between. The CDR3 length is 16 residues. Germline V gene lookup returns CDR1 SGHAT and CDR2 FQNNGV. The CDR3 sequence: CASSLAPKGVSGELFF. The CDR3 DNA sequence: TGTGCCAGCAGCTTAGCCCCCAAGGGTGTATCCGGGGAGCTGTTTTTT.

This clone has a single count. CDR3 amino acids: CASSFQTGGYGYTF. The CDR3 DNA reads as TGTGCCAGCAGCTTTCAGACAGGGGGCTATGGCTACACCTTC. This chain connects TRBV5-6 to TRBJ1-2; 9 bases map to TRBD1. Germline V gene lookup returns CDR1 SGHDT and CDR2 YYEEEE. V shed 2 bases, J shed 4 bases, and the junction held 3 bases outside the gene matches. The CDR3 has 14 residues. The variable domain in full, completed from reference TRBV5-6 and TRBJ1-2, reads DAGVTQSPTHLIKTRGQQVTLRCSPKSGHDTVSWYQQALGQGPQFIFQYYEEEERQRGNFPDRFSGHQFPNYSSELNVNALLLGDSALYLCASSFQTGGYGYTFGSGTRLTVV.

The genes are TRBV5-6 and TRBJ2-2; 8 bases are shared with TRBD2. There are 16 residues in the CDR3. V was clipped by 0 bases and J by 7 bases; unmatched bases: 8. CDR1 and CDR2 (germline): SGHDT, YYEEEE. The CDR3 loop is CASSLEGTSMGGELFF. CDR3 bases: TGTGCCAGCAGCTTGGAGGGGACTAGTATGGGCGGGGAGCTGTTTTTT. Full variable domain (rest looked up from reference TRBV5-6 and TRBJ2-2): DAGVTQSPTHLIKTRGQQVTLRCSPKSGHDTVSWYQQALGQGPQFIFQYYEEEERQRGNFPDRFSGHQFPNYSSELNVNALLLGDSALYLCASSLEGTSMGGELFFGEGSRLTVL.

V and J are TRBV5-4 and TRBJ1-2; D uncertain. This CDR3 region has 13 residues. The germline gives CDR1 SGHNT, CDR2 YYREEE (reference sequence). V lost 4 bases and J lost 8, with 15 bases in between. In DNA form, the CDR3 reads TGTGCCAGCAGCGGAGAACTGGTGGGAGGCTACACCTTC. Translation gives CASSGELVGGYTF.

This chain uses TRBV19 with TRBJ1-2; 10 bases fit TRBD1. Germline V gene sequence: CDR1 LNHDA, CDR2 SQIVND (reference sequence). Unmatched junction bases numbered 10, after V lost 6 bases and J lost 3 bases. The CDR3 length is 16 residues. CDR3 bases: TGTGCCAGTAGGAACCCTCTCGGACAGGGGGACTATGGCTACACCTTC. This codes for CASRNPLGQGDYGYTF.

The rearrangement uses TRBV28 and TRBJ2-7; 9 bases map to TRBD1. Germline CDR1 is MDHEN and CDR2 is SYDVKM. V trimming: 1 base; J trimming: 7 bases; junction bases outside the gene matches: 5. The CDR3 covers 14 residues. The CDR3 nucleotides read TGTGCCAGCAGTTTATCACAGGGGGCTAGGGAGCAGTACTTC. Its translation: CASSLSQGAREQYF.

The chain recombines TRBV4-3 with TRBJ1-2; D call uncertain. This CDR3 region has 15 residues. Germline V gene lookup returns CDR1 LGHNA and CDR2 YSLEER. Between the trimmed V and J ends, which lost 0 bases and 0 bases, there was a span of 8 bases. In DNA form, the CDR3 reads TGCGCCAGCAGCCAAGATGCCCTAGCTAACTATGGCTACACCTTC. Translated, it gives CASSQDALANYGYTF.

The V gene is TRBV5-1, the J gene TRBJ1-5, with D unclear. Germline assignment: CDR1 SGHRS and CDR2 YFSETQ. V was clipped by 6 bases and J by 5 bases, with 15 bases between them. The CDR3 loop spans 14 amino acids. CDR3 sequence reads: CASNQKEGDQPQHF. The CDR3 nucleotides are TGCGCCAGCAACCAAAAGGAAGGCGATCAGCCCCAGCATTTT.

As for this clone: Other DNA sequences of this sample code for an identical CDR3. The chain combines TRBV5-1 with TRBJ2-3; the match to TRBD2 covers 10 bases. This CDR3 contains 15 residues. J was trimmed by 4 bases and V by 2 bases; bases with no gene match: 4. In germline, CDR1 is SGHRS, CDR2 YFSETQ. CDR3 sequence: CASSLGLAGADTQYF. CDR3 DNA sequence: TGCGCCAGCAGCTTAGGGCTAGCGGGAGCAGATACGCAGTATTTT.

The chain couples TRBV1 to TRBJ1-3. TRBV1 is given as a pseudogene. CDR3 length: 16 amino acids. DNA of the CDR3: TGCACCAGCAGCCACGTCCGGGCCGACTCTGGAAACACCATATATTTT. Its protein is CTSSHVRADSGNTIYF.

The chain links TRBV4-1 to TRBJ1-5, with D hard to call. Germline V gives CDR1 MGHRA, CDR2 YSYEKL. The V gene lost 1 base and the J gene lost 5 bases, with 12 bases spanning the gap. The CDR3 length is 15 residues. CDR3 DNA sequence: TGCGCCAGCAGCCAAGTCGGGTTGGTGGATCAGCCCCAGCATTTT. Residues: CASSQVGLVDQPQHF.

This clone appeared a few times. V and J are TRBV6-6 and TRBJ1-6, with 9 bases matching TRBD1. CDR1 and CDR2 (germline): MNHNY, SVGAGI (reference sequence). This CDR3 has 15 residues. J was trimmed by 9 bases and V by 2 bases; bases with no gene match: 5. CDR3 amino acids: CASSYDRGQGSPLHF. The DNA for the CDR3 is TGTGCCAGCAGTTACGATAGGGGACAGGGTTCACCCCTCCACTTT.

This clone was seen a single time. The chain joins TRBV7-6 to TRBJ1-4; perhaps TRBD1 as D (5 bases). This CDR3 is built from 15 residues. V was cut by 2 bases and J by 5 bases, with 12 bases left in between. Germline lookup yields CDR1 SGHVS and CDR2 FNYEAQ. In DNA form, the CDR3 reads TGTGCCAGCAGCTTAAGTCAGGGAAGGAATGAAAAACTGTTTTTT. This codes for CASSLSQGRNEKLFF. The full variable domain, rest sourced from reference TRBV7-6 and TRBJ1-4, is GAGVSQSPRYKVTKRGQDVALRCDPISGHVSLYWYRQALGQGPEFLTYFNYEAQQDKSGLPNDRFSAERPEGSISTLTIQRTEQRDSAMYRCASSLSQGRNEKLFFGSGTQLSVL.

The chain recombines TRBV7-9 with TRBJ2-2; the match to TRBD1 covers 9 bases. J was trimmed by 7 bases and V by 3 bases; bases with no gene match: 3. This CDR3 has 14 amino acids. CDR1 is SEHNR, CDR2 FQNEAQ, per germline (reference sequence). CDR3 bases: TGTGCCAGCAGCTTGGACAGGGGAATCGGGGAGCTGTTTTTT. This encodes CASSLDRGIGELFF.

In DNA, the CDR3 is TGTGCCAGCAGGCGGACAGTCGGGGCCTACGAGCAGTACTTC. Its protein is CASRRTVGAYEQYF. The V and J genes are TRBV6-5 and TRBJ2-7; D is perhaps TRBD1 (6 bases). V gave up 6 bases and J gave up 2 bases, with 14 bases separating them. The CDR3 totals 14 residues. Germline loops: CDR1 MNHEY, CDR2 SVGAGI.

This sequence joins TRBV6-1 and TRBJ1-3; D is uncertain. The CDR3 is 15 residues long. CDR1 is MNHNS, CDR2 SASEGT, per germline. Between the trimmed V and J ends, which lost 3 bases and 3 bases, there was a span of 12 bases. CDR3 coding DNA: TGTGCCAGCAGTGACCGACACCGTCGTGGAAACACCATATATTTT. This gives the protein CASSDRHRRGNTIYF.

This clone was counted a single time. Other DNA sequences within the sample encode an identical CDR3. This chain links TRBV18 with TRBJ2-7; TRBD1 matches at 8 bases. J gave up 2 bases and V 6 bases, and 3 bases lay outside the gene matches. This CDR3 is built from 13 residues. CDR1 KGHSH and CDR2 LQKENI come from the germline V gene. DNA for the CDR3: TGTGCCAGCTCCGTGGGACAGGCCTACGAGCAGTACTTC. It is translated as CASSVGQAYEQYF. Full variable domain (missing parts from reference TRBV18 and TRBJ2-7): NAGVMQNPRHLVRRRGQEARLRCSPMKGHSHVYWYRQLPEEGLKFMVYLQKENIIDESGMPKERFSAEFPKEGPSILRIQQVVRGDSAAYFCASSVGQAYEQYFGPGTRLTVT.